These 22 T cell receptor beta chains came from one sample sequenced in a study of T-cell reconstitution after alpha-beta-depleted transplantation in children. Preparation of the TCRbeta library was carried out with unique molecular identifiers. TCRdb itself ran the PCR reads through MiXCR, one entry per CDR3 protein. The table has some 460,000 distinct CDR3 sequences, roughly 16% seen once. The specimen comprised PBMCs, mostly from graft donor cells, sampled 360 days after TCRalphabeta/CD19-depleted stem cell transplant. These receptor sequences come from a boy younger than two who had a stem cell transplant for Wiskott-Aldrich syndrome, so the T cells may come from the graft donor.

The rearrangement links TRBV5-1 to TRBJ2-7; D possibly corresponds to TRBD1 (5 bases). The CDR3 totals 11 residues. Germline lookup yields CDR1 SGHRS and CDR2 YFSETQ. V lost 5 bases, J lost 4 bases, and 7 bases lay in between. The CDR3 region has the DNA TGCGCCAGCAGAAAGGGGTACGAGCAGTACTTC. Translated, it gives CASRKGYEQYF.

V and J are TRBV6-5 and TRBJ2-6, with 7 positions matching TRBD2. The germline CDR1 and CDR2 sequences are MNHEY and SVGAGI. Trimming at V came to 2 bases and at J to 0 bases, leaving 1 base not matched to a gene. This CDR3 region has 16 residues. The CDR3 region has the DNA TGTGCCAGCAGTTACGGGGGGGACTCTGGGGCCAACGTCCTGACTTTC. It yields the protein CASSYGGDSGANVLTF.

This clonotype has only a few counts. The gene calls are TRBV12-5 and TRBJ2-2, with TRBD1 as a possible D gene (6 bases). V was trimmed by 3 bases and J by 5 bases, leaving 19 bases between them. Germline CDR1 reads LGHNT; CDR2 reads FRNRAP. There are 17 residues in the CDR3. The CDR3 sequence: CASGLSGATLATGELFF. As DNA, the CDR3 is TGTGCTAGTGGTTTATCAGGGGCTACACTCGCGACCGGGGAGCTGTTTTTT.

This chain links TRBV24-1 with TRBJ2-1, with 7 bases matching TRBD1. Losses at the gene ends were 4 bases for V and 7 bases for J; bases not matched to a gene: 12. The germline gives CDR1 KGHDR, CDR2 SFDVKD. The CDR3 totals 16 residues. CDR3 sequence: CATSDRTGPGLNEQFF. The CDR3 DNA follows: TGTGCCACCAGTGACCGGACAGGCCCTGGTCTTAATGAGCAGTTCTTC.

This clonotype was counted only a few times. The rearrangement uses TRBV2 and TRBJ1-6, with 7 nucleotides matching TRBD1. Losses at the gene ends were 3 bases for V and 7 bases for J; bases not matched to a gene: 6. Germline-derived CDR1 and CDR2 are SNHLY and FYNNEI. CDR3 length: 15 amino acids. Written as DNA, the CDR3 is TGTGCCAGCAGTGAGACAGGGTTGCGGAATTCACCCCTCCACTTT. It yields the protein CASSETGLRNSPLHF.

In its sample, this clonotype was seen many times. This chain joins TRBV10-1 and TRBJ2-5, with 7 bases lining up with TRBD1. Germline assignment: CDR1 WNHNN and CDR2 SYGVQD (reference sequence). This CDR3 region has 14 residues. The V and J ends lost 3 bases and 5 bases, in that order; junction bases with no gene match: 6. CDR3 region: CASSEQGSVETQYF. CDR3 DNA: TGCGCCAGCAGTGAACAGGGGTCAGTGGAGACCCAGTACTTC.

The chain employs TRBV11-3 and TRBJ2-1, with D unresolved. The ends were cut back, 5 bases at V and 3 bases at J, with 5 bases in the middle. This CDR3 region has 12 residues. Germline CDR1 and CDR2: SGHNT and YENEEA. The CDR3 loop is CASSGFYNEQFF. The CDR3, as DNA: TGTGCCAGCAGCGGGTTCTACAATGAGCAGTTCTTC.

The chain carries TRBV5-5 and TRBJ2-7; tentative D call: TRBD1 (7 bases). Germline CDR1 is SGHKS and CDR2 is YYEKEE (reference sequence). This CDR3 has 15 residues. The V and J ends lost 2 bases and 4 bases respectively, with 16 bases between them. CDR3 protein: CASSFRRQGGYEQYF. The CDR3, as DNA: TGTGCCAGCAGCTTTCGCCGCCAGGGGGGATACGAGCAGTACTTC.

This chain uses TRBV29-1 with TRBJ1-2; D is uncertain. CDR3 length: 12 residues. CDR1 and CDR2 (germline): SQVTM, ANQGSEA. The V gene lost 4 bases and the J gene lost 4 bases, with 10 bases spanning the gap. The CDR3 DNA reads as TGCAGCGTTGGGACGCCTTTCTATGGCTACACCTTC. It is translated as CSVGTPFYGYTF.

The chain uses TRBV30 and TRBJ1-2, with D unresolved. V shed 0 bases and J shed 8 bases, with 10 bases lying between them. Germline-derived CDR1 and CDR2 are GTSNPN and SVGIG (reference sequence). The CDR3 totals 12 residues. This CDR3 reads CAWSVFSRGYTF. The CDR3 DNA follows: TGTGCCTGGAGTGTGTTTTCCCGGGGCTACACCTTC.

The table lists this clonotype with a few counts. The V gene is TRBV14, the J gene TRBJ2-1; 13 positions agree with TRBD2. V gave up 3 bases and J gave up 9 bases; unmatched junction bases: 8. This CDR3 has 16 amino acids. Germline V gene lookup returns CDR1 SGHDN and CDR2 FVKESK. The CDR3 DNA reads TGTGCCAGCAGCCATCTAGGACTAGCGGGAGTCGCTGAGCAGTTCTTC. This gives the protein CASSHLGLAGVAEQFF.

This clonotype was observed a handful of times. This chain connects TRBV20-1 to TRBJ2-5; D might be TRBD2 (5 bases). The CDR3 runs to 12 residues. The germline CDR1 and CDR2 sequences are DFQATT and SNEGSKA (reference sequence). Trimming pared 3 bases from V and 4 bases from J, leaving 9 bases between. CDR3 nucleotide sequence: TGCAGTGCTAGGGTAGCGTTAGAGACCCAGTACTTC. Amino acid sequence: CSARVALETQYF.

V gene TRBV5-1 combines with J gene TRBJ2-1, with 11 bases matching TRBD2. This CDR3 is 16 amino acids long. Germline-derived CDR1 and CDR2 are SGHRS and YFSETQ. The ends lost 2 bases at V and 8 bases at J; junction bases unmatched: 9. CDR3 amino acids: CASSLLAGGPEYEQFF. CDR3 sequence (DNA): TGCGCCAGCAGCTTATTAGCGGGAGGGCCTGAATATGAGCAGTTCTTC.

This chain uses TRBV29-1 with TRBJ1-2; D is undetermined. The CDR3 loop spans 13 amino acids. Germline V lookup: CDR1 SQVTM, CDR2 ANQGSEA. Between the trimmed V and J ends, which lost 1 base and 3 bases, there was a span of 9 bases. CDR3 sequence: CSVEGVGHYGYTF. CDR3 DNA: TGCAGCGTTGAAGGGGTAGGGCACTATGGCTACACCTTC.

Only a few counts were recorded for this clonotype. The chain has TRBV2 and TRBJ2-7; D gene unclear. Deletions cut 2 bases from V and 1 base from J, with 3 bases between. The CDR3 sequence is 12 residues long. CDR1 SNHLY and CDR2 FYNNEI come from the germline V gene. The DNA of the CDR3 is TGTGCCAGCAGTGAACCGTCCTACGAGCAGTACTTC. The encoded protein is CASSEPSYEQYF.

This clonotype has at least ten counts. The genes are TRBV6-5 and TRBJ2-3, with 10 nucleotides matching TRBD2. Germline V gene lookup returns CDR1 MNHEY and CDR2 SVGAGI. Germline trimming cut 0 bases from V and 6 bases from J; bases unmatched to any gene: 6. This CDR3 region has 16 residues. For the CDR3, the DNA is TGTGCCAGCAGTTACTCGAGCCTAGCGGGGGTCGATACGCAGTATTTT. It is translated as CASSYSSLAGVDTQYF.

This rearrangement joins TRBV24-1 to TRBJ2-2; D unclear. V was cut by 7 bases and J by 5 bases, with 7 bases left in between. The CDR3 is made up of 12 amino acids. Germline V gene sequence: CDR1 KGHDR, CDR2 SFDVKD. The CDR3 DNA reads TGTGCCACCAGCCAGGTAACCGGGGAGCTGTTTTTT. Translation gives CATSQVTGELFF.

A few counts support this clonotype. The chain uses TRBV29-1 and TRBJ2-1, with D perhaps matching TRBD1 (7 bases). V was pared by 3 bases and J by 7 bases, with 16 bases between. The CDR3 is made up of 14 amino acids. Per germline, CDR1 SQVTM and CDR2 ANQGSEA. The DNA of the CDR3 is TGCAGCGTTGATGAGGCAGGGGGAGGTAATGAGCAGTTCTTC. Residues: CSVDEAGGGNEQFF.

The chain employs TRBV29-1 and TRBJ2-1; D gene uncertain. Trimming took 6 bases from V and 7 from J, leaving 10 bases between them. Germline V CDR1 and CDR2: SQVTM, ANQGSEA. This CDR3 comprises 11 residues. The CDR3 DNA reads TGCAGCGTCGGACGGACGAATGAGCAGTTCTTC. Its protein is CSVGRTNEQFF.

This clonotype turned up a few times. The rearrangement joins TRBV20-1 to TRBJ2-4; TRBD1 matches at 11 bases. The CDR3 has 16 amino acids. Germline V CDR1 and CDR2: DFQATT, SNEGSKA (reference sequence). Losses at the gene ends were 0 bases for V and 9 bases for J; bases not matched to a gene: 10. CDR3 residues: CSARDPGQGAWGIQYF. DNA of the CDR3: TGCAGTGCTAGAGATCCAGGACAGGGGGCATGGGGCATTCAGTACTTC.

This chain joins TRBV28 and TRBJ2-5; D assignment may be TRBD1 or TRBD2 (5 bases each). Trimming removed 6 bases at V and 7 bases at J, with 12 bases between. The CDR3 runs 12 residues. Germline values: CDR1 MDHEN, CDR2 SYDVKM. CDR3 sequence (DNA): TGTGCCAGCAGACGGGGCCTGGGGACCCAGTACTTC. This translates into CASRRGLGTQYF. The complete variable domain, with remaining parts taken from reference TRBV28 and TRBJ2-5, reads DVKVTQSSRYLVKRTGEKVFLECVQDMDHENMFWYRQDPGLGLRLIYFSYDVKMKEKGDIPEGYSVSREKKERFSLILESASTNQTSMYLCASRRGLGTQYFGPGTRLLVL.

This clonotype was counted a single time. The genes are TRBV20-1 and TRBJ2-3; 13 bases line up with TRBD2. CDR1 and CDR2 (germline): DFQATT, SNEGSKA (reference sequence). The CDR3 spans 15 residues. V lost 6 bases and J lost 6; bases outside the gene matches: 9. The CDR3 spells CSAGGLAGTGDTQYF. The CDR3 DNA sequence: TGCAGTGCGGGGGGACTAGCGGGAACAGGGGATACGCAGTATTTT.